This note documents a single TCR beta chain sequence. The data were obtained in a study of T cell changes during pregnancy in multiple sclerosis. TCRdb's copy holds only in-frame clones and misses some; the assay was immunoSEQ multiplex PCR. The data show fewer than 85,000 clones, over 90% seen once. Looked up from germline, CDR1 is SGHRS and CDR2 is YFSETQ. The CDR3 length is 16 residues. V lost 0 bases and J lost 0; bases outside the gene matches: 3. The origin of this receptor is a female donor with multiple sclerosis, enrolled in a pregnancy study. The chain uses TRBV5-1 and TRBJ2-3; TRBD2 aligns across 8 bases. This sample comprised peripheral blood, obtained in the third trimester of pregnancy. The CDR3 DNA reads as TGCGCCAGCAGCTTGGGTAGCGGGGCTAGCACAGATACGCAGTATTTT. Protein: CASSLGSGASTDTQYF.